This TCR beta chain was obtained from a study of blood T cell repertoires in COVID-19 (dated by TCRdb to the early 2020s). For context, the study as a whole: Samples covering the acute and convalescent phases of COVID-19 were provided by collaborators in the United States, Italy and Spain. Deeply sampled blood TCRbeta repertoires from subjects exposed to, actively infected with, or recovered from COVID-19 were included in the dataset. Where available, HLA class I and class II types were obtained from metadata supplied by the sample provider rather than from assay-based typing. The repertoires were made available in a free public database intended to serve as a resource for research on the immune response to SARS-CoV-2. Sample metadata almost always included a de-identified subject ID, COVID-19 status, age in years and sex. The samples were drawn from two sources: the first 160 participants of the ongoing ImmuneRACE study, and over 950 subjects contributed by 6 global collaborators. The material from the prospective study consisted of cDNA or gDNA derived from T cells, B-cell-depleted T cells, or PBMCs.

The collaborating institutions used their own protocols to collect whole blood in K2EDTA tubes. For TCRbeta analysis, collaborators shipped samples as frozen whole blood, isolated PBMCs, or DNA extracted from either of those sample types. Results the study describes overall, beyond this receptor: The amount of clinical and demographic metadata varied by source and participant and was provided uncurated.

TCRbeta CDR3 regions were amplified from genomic DNA using the immunoSEQ Assay, a bias-controlled multiplex PCR. The authors' pipeline ran thus. Nucleated cell counts per sample were estimated from amplification of reference gene primers within the assay. To quantify the absolute abundance of each unique TCRbeta CDR3 rearrangement, sequence reads were collapsed and filtered. Productive Simpson clonality was computed per sample as the square root of Simpson's diversity index over productive rearrangements. TCRdb took over this immuneACCESS table, retaining in-frame rearrangements with V and J assigned. Such tables are incomplete; in checked studies, under half of the missing clones stem from an unresolved V gene, and the remainder is unexplained. That table furnishes V, J and clone size, whereas the DNA furnished D and trimming. Counted in this sample were about 220,000 clones; approximately 86% of them appeared once. The ten largest make up about 3.8% of the sample.

The CDR3 runs 12 residues from the cysteine to the phenylalanine. Kept here is only the CDR3 DNA, which spans 36 bases and is read in frame from base 1. The germline V gene specifies SGHDT as CDR1 and YYEEEE as CDR2. Relative to germline, V is 4 bases shorter and J is 0 bases shorter, with 5 bases between their ends. A remark on this clone: This receptor's antigen is unknown. The record has no base qualities; no much larger clone is one base away.

The receptor comes from a woman older than 75 with acute or convalescent COVID-19. Specimen: peripheral blood. The chain couples TRBV5-6 to TRBJ2-7, with the D gene uncertain. The DNA reads as follows: TGTGCCAGCAGCCTCTTCTCCTACGAGCAGTACTTC. It specifies CASSLFSYEQYF.